This TCR beta chain was captured by sequencing in a study of blood T cell repertoires in COVID-19. Study-wide context: Donors in the United States, Italy and Spain gave samples during acute or convalescent COVID-19. The analysed material was cDNA or gDNA that came from T cells, B-cell-depleted T cells, or PBMCs.

In the study's own analysis: Estimates of nucleated cell counts were drawn from the amplification of reference gene primers. Using immunoSEQ multiplex PCR, the repertoire was profiled, and TCRdb retains in-frame clones only, with some absent. The V and J calls and clone size come from that table; D and trimming were worked out from the DNA. Of some 150,000 clones listed, 87% were seen once; the top ten hold under 3%. This CDR3 is built from 13 residues. The V gene's germline CDR1 is LNHDA and CDR2 SQIVND (reference sequence). Losses at the gene ends were 7 bases for V and 10 bases for J; bases not matched to a gene: 12.

V usage is TRBV19 and J usage is TRBJ1-2; TRBD1 aligns across 7 bases. Specimen: peripheral blood. The TCR originated in a man in his fifties with active COVID-19. CDR3 in DNA: TGTGCCAGTAATCCGGGACAGACTTCAAACTACACCTTC. This sequence encodes CASNPGQTSNYTF.